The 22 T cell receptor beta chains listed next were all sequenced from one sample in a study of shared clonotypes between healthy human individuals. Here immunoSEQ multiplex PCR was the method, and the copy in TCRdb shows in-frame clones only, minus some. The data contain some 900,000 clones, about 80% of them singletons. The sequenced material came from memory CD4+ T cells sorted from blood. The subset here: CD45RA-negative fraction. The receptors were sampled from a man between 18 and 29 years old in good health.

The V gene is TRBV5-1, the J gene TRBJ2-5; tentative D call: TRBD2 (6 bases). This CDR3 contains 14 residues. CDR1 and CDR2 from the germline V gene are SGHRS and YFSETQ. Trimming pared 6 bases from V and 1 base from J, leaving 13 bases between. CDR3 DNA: TGCGCCAGCAACTCGGGGGTGGCCCAAGAGACCCAGTACTTC. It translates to CASNSGVAQETQYF.

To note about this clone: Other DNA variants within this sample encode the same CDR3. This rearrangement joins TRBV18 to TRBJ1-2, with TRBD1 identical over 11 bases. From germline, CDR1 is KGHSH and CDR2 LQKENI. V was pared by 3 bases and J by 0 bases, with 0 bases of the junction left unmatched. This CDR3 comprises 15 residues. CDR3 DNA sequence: TGTGCCAGCTCACCGGGACAGGGGGCTAACTATGGCTACACCTTC. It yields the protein CASSPGQGANYGYTF.

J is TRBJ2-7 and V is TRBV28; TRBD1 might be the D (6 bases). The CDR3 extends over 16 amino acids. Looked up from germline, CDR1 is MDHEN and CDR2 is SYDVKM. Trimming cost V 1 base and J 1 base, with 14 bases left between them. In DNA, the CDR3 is TGTGCCAGCAGTTTATCCGACAGGTTGGGGTCCTACGAGCAGTACTTC. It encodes CASSLSDRLGSYEQYF. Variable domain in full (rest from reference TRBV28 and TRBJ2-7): DVKVTQSSRYLVKRTGEKVFLECVQDMDHENMFWYRQDPGLGLRLIYFSYDVKMKEKGDIPEGYSVSREKKERFSLILESASTNQTSMYLCASSLSDRLGSYEQYFGPGTRLTVT.

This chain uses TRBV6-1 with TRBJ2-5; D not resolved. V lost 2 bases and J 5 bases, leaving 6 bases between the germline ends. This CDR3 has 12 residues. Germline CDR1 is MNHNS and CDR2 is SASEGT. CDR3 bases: TGTGCCAGCAGTGAAACCAGGGAGACCCAGTACTTC. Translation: CASSETRETQYF.

Written as DNA, the CDR3 is TGTGCCAGCAGCTTCAGGGTTGGTGGCTACACCTTC. This codes for CASSFRVGGYTF. V and J are TRBV7-8 and TRBJ1-2, with D possibly being TRBD1 (5 bases). V lost 3 bases, J lost 7 bases, and 9 bases lay in between. CDR3 length equals 12 residues. Germline CDR1 and CDR2: SGHVS and FQNEAQ.

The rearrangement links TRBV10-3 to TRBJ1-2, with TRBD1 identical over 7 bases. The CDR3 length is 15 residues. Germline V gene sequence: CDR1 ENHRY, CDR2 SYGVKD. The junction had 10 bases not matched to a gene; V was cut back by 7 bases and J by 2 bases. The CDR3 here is CAITTGALGNYGYTF. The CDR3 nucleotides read TGTGCCATCACCACAGGGGCGCTGGGGAACTATGGCTACACCTTC.

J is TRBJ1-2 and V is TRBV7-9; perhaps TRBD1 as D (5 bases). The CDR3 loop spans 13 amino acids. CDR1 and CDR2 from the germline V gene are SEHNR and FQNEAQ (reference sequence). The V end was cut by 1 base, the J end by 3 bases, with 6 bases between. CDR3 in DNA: TGTGCCAGCAGCTTAGGGGGCGACTATGGCTACACCTTC. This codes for CASSLGGDYGYTF.

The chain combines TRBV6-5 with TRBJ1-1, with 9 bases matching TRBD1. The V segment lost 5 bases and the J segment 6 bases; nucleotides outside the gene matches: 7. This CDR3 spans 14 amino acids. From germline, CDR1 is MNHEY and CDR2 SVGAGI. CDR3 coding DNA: TGTGCCAGCAGTCCAATTACAGGGGGCGCTGAAGCTTTCTTT. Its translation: CASSPITGGAEAFF.

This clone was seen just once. CDR3 nucleotides: TGTGCCAGCAGCTCCGACAGGTCCTATGGCTACACCTTC. Translation: CASSSDRSYGYTF. The chain joins TRBV11-2 to TRBJ1-2; tentative D call: TRBD1 (6 bases). The CDR3 has 13 residues. Germline-derived CDR1 and CDR2 are SGHAT and FQNNGV. V was clipped by 4 bases and J by 4 bases, with 10 bases between them.

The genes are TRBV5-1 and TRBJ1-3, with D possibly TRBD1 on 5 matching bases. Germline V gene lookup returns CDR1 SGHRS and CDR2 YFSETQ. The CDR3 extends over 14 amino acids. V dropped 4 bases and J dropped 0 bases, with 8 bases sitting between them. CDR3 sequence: CASSAGNSGNTIYF. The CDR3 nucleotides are TGCGCCAGCAGCGCAGGGAACTCTGGAAACACCATATATTTT.

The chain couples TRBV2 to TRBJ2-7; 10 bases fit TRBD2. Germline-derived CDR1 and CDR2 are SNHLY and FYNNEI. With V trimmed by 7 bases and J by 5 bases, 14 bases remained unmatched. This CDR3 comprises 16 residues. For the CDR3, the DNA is TGTGCCAGCACTGCCGCCCTAGCGGGGGCCCTAGACGAGCAGTACTTC. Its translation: CASTAALAGALDEQYF.

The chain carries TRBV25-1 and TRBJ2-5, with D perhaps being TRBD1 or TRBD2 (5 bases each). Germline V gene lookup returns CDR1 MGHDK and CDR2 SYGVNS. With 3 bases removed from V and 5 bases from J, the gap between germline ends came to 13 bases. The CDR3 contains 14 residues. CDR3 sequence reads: CASSDQGGGETQYF. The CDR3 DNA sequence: TGTGCCAGCAGTGATCAGGGTGGCGGGGAGACCCAGTACTTC.

In DNA, the CDR3 is TGTGCCTGGAGTGTGGGGAGTCCGAACACTGAAGCTTTCTTT. This sequence encodes CAWSVGSPNTEAFF. The gene calls are TRBV30 and TRBJ1-1; D call uncertain. This CDR3 has 14 amino acids. V was pared by 0 bases and J by 1 base, with 9 bases between. Germline CDR1 reads GTSNPN; CDR2 reads SVGIG (reference sequence).

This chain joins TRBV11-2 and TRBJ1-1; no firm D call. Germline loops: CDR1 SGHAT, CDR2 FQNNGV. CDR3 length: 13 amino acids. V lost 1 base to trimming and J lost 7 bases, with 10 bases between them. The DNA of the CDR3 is TGTGCCAGCAGCTTAGCGGAAGGGAATGAAGCTTTCTTT. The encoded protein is CASSLAEGNEAFF.

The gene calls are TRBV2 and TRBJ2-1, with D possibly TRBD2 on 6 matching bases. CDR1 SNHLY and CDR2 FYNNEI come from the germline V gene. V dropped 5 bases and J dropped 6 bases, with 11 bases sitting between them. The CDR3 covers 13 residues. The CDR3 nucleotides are TGTGCCAGCAGTAGGGACGGGAGCAATGAGCAGTTCTTC. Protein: CASSRDGSNEQFF.

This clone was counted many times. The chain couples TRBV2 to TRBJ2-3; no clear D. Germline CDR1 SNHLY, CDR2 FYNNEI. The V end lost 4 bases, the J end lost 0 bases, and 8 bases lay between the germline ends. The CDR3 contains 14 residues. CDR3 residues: CASSGTYSTDTQYF. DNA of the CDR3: TGTGCCAGCAGTGGCACCTATAGCACAGATACGCAGTATTTT.

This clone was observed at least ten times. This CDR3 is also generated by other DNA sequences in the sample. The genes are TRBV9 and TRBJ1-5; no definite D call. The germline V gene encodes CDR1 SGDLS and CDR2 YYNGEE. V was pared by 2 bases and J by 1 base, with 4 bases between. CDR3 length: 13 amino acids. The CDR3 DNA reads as TGTGCCAGCAGCGTTGGAAGCAATCAGCCCCAGCATTTT. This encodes CASSVGSNQPQHF.

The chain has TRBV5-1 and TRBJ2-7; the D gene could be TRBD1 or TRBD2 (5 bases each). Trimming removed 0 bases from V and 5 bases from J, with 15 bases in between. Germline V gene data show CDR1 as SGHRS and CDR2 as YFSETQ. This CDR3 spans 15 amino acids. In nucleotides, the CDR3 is TGCGCCAGCAGCTTGGAATCAGGGAGCGGCCACGAGCAGTACTTC. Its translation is CASSLESGSGHEQYF. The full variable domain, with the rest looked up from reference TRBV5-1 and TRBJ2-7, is KAGVTQTPRYLIKTRGQQVTLSCSPISGHRSVSWYQQTPGQGLQFLFEYFSETQRNKGNFPGRFSGRQFSNSRSEMNVSTLELGDSALYLCASSLESGSGHEQYFGPGTRLTVT.

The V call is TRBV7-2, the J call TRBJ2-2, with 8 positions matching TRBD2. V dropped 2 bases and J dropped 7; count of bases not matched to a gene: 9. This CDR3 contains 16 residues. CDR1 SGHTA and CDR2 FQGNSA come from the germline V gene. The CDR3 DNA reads TGTGCCAGCAGCTTATCCCGGGAGGGCCGTAGCGGGGAGCTGTTTTTT. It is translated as CASSLSREGRSGELFF.

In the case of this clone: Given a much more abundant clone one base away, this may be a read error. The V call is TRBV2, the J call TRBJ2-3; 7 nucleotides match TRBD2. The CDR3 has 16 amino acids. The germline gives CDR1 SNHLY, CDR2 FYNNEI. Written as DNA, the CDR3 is TGTGCCGGCAGTGTGGGGGTGGCGGGAGAGGCAGATACGCAGTATTTT. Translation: CAGSVGVAGEADTQYF.

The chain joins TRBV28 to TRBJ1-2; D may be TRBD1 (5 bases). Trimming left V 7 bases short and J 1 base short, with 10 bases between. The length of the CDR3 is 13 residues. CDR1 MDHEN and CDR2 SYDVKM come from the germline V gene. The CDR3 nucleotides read TGTGCCAGCACCGCGGGGGGTAACTATGGCTACACCTTC. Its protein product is CASTAGGNYGYTF.

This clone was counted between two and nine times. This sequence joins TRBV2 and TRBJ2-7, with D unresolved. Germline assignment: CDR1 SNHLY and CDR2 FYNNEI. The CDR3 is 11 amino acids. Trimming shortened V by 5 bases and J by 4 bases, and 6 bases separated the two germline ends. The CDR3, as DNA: TGTGCCAGCAGTTTCAGATACGAGCAGTACTTC. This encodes CASSFRYEQYF.